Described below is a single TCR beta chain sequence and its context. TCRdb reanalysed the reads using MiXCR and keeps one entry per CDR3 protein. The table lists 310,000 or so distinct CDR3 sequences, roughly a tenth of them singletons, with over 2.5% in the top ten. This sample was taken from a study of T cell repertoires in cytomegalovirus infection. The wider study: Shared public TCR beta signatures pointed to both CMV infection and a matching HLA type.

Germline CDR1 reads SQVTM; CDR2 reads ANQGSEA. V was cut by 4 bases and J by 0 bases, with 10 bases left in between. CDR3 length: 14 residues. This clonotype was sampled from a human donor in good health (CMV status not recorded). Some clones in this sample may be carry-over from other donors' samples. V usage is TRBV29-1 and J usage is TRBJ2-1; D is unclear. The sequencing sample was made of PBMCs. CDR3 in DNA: TGCAGCGTTGTAGGTAGACTCTCCTACAATGAGCAGTTCTTC. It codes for CSVVGRLSYNEQFF.